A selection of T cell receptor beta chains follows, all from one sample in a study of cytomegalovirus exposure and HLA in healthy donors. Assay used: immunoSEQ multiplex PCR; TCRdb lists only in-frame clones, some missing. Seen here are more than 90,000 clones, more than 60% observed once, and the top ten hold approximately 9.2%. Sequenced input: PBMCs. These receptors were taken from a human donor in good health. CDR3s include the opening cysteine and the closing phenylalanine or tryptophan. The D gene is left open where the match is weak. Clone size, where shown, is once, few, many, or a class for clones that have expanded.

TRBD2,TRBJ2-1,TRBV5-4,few,CASSASGSSYNEQFF,TGTGCCAGCAGCGCAAGCGGGAGCTCCTACAATGAGCAGTTCTTC
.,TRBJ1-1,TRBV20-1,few,CSAQGHGEAFF,TGCAGTGCCCAGGGACATGGTGAAGCTTTCTTT
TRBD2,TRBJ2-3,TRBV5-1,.,CASSKGLAPSTDTQYF,TGCGCCAGCAGCAAGGGACTAGCCCCCAGCACAGATACGCAGTATTTT
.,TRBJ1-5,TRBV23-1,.,CASSTGFHSNQPQHF,TGCGCCAGCAGTACAGGGTTTCATAGCAATCAGCCCCAGCATTTT
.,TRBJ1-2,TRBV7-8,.,CASSFYSSNYGYTF,TGTGCCAGCAGCTTTTACAGTTCTAACTATGGCTACACCTTC
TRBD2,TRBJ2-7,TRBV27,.,CASRPGTSGRIHEQYF,TGTGCCAGCAGGCCCGGGACTAGCGGGAGGATCCACGAGCAGTACTTC
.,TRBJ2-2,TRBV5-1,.,CASRRVTSDTGELFF,TGCGCCAGCAGGAGAGTAACCTCGGACACCGGGGAGCTGTTTTTT
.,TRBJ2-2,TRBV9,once,CASSVVSTGRLTNTGELFF,TGTGCCAGCAGCGTAGTATCGACGGGAAGGCTCACGAACACCGGGGAGCTGTTTTTT
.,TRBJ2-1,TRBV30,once,CAWSVGTLNEQFF,TGTGCCTGGAGTGTCGGGACACTCAATGAGCAGTTCTTC
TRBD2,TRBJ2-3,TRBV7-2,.,CASGIGLASVSDTQYF,TGTGCCAGCGGGATTGGACTAGCTTCAGTATCAGATACGCAGTATTTT
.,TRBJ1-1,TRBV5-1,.,CASSLARVEDPKNTEAFF,TGCGCCAGCAGCTTGGCGCGAGTGGAGGACCCAAAGAACACTGAAGCTTTCTTT
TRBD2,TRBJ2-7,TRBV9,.,CASSVGLGGDRHEQYF,TGTGCCAGCAGCGTAGGGCTCGGGGGGGATCGCCACGAGCAGTACTTC
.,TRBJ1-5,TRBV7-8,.,CASDHAGRQPQHF,TGTGCCAGCGACCACGCGGGAAGGCAGCCCCAGCATTTT
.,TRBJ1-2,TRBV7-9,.,CASSLARANYGCTF,TGTGCCAGCAGCTTAGCCAGAGCAAACTATGGCTGCACCTTC
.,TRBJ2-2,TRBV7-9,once,CASSFRSVTGELFF,TGTGCCAGCAGCTTTCGTAGTGTCACCGGGGAGCTGTTTTTT
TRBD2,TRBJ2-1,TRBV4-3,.,CASSQPGLDHNEQFF,TGCGCCAGCAGCCAACCGGGACTAGACCACAATGAGCAGTTCTTC
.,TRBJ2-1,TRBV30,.,CAWSAGLMGEQFF,TGTGCCTGGAGTGCGGGGTTGATGGGTGAGCAGTTCTTC
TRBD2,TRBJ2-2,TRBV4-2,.,CASSQEELAGWMGEAGELFF,TGTGCCAGCAGCCAAGAGGAACTAGCGGGGTGGATGGGGGAAGCCGGGGAGCTGTTTTTT
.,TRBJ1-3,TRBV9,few,CASSPSPVSSGNTIYF,TGTGCCAGCAGCCCCTCGCCAGTAAGCTCTGGAAACACCATATATTTT
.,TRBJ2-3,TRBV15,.,CATSVRTGITDTQYF,TGTGCCACCAGCGTTAGAACGGGGATCACAGATACGCAGTATTTT
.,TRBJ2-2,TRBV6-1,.,CASSEVLSGTGELFF,TGTGCCAGCAGTGAGGTGTTATCGGGAACCGGGGAGCTGTTTTTT
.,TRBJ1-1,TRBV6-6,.,CASSDFITEAFF,TGTGCCAGCAGCGACTTTATAACTGAAGCTTTCTTT
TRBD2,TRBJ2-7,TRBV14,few,CASSQATSGRSYEQYF,TGTGCCAGCAGCCAAGCAACTAGCGGGAGATCCTACGAGCAGTACTTC
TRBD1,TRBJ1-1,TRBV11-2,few,CASSSGFGQAEAFF,TGTGCCAGCAGCTCCGGATTTGGACAGGCTGAAGCTTTCTTT
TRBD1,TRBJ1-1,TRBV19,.,CASSIKGRGWTEAFF,TGTGCCAGTAGTATCAAAGGCAGGGGGTGGACTGAAGCTTTCTTT
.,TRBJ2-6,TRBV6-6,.,CARQGSGANVLTF,TGTGCCAGACAGGGATCTGGGGCCAACGTCCTGACTTTC
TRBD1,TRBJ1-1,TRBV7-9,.,CASSSGQARTEAFF,TGTGCCAGCAGCTCGGGACAGGCCCGAACTGAAGCTTTCTTT
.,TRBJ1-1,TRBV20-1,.,CSAPISREAFF,TGCAGTGCCCCCATCTCGAGGGAAGCTTTCTTT
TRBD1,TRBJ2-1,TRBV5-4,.,CASSLPGQGGNEQFF,TGTGCCAGCAGCTTGCCGGGACAGGGAGGGAATGAGCAGTTCTTC
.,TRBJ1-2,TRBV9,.,CASSVVDQTGGYTF,TGTGCCAGCAGCGTAGTTGACCAGACGGGAGGCTACACCTTC
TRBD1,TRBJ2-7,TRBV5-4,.,CASSHTGGAYDEQYF,TGTGCCAGCAGCCATACAGGGGGCGCATACGACGAGCAGTACTTC